This record concerns one T cell receptor beta chain sequence. Method: immunoSEQ multiplex PCR; TCRdb's copy keeps in-frame clones and lacks some. The sample contains about 230,000 clones, approximately 88% of which appear only once. This entry comes from a study of blood T cell repertoires in COVID-19. Trimming pared 5 bases from V and 4 bases from J, leaving 12 bases between. Germline loops: CDR1 KGHSH, CDR2 LQKENI. CDR3 length: 14 amino acids. The chain joins TRBV18 to TRBJ2-1; D might be TRBD1 (6 bases). The sample comprised PBMCs or T cells enriched from blood (not recorded which). The clonotype comes from a woman between 40 and 55 years old with acute COVID-19. CDR3 DNA: TGTGCCAGCTCAGACGACAGGTATTACAATGAGCAGTTCTTC. Encoded protein: CASSDDRYYNEQFF.